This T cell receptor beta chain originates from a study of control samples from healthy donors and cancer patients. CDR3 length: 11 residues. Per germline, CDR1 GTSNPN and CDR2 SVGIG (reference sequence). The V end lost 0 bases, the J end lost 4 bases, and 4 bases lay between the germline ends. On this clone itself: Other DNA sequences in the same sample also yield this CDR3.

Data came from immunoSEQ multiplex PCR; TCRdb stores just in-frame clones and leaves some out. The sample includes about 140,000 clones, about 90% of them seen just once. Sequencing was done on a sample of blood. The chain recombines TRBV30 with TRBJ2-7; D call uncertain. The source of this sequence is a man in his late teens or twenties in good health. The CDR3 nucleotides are TGTGCCTGGAGTGTAGGGTACGAGCAGTACTTC. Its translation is CAWSVGYEQYF.